This TCR beta chain was obtained from a study of PD-1 blockade in classical Hodgkin lymphoma. Study results and limitations: Significant TCR diversity gains by C4D1 occurred in CD4+ but not CD8+ cells.

To note about this clone: The antigen remains unidentified. The junction shows a germline mismatch at one end, possibly a read error.

Every patient was affected by relapse after autologous stem cell transplantation, while exposure to brentuximab vedotin was not uniform. TCRdb's copy holds only in-frame clones and misses some; the assay was immunoSEQ multiplex PCR. The sample has tens of thousands of clones, roughly 89% seen once. In germline, CDR1 is SSHAT, CDR2 FNYEAQ (reference sequence). The CDR3 loop spans 14 amino acids. The chain has TRBV7-7 and TRBJ2-1, with 10 bases lining up with TRBD2. This TCR derives from a human donor with classical Hodgkin lymphoma. Material: peripheral blood mononuclear cells (PBMCs), obtained at baseline. In nucleotides, the CDR3 is TGTGCTAGCAGCTTAGCGGGAGGATACAATGAGCAGTTCTTC. Protein product: CASSLAGGYNEQFF.